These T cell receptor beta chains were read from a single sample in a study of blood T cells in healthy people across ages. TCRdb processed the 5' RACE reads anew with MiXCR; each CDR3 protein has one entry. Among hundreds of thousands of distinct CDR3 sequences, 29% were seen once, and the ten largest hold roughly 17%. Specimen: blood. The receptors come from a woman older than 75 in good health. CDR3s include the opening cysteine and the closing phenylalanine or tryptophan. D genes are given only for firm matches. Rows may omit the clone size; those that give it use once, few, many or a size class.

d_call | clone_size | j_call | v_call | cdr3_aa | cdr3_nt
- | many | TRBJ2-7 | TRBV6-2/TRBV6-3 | CASSYGGLRYEQYF | TGTGCCAGCAGTTACGGGGGGCTCCGATACGAGCAGTACTTC
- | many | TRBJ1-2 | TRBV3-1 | CASSQQVGVNYGYTF | TGTGCCAGCAGCCAACAGGTGGGGGTTAACTATGGCTACACCTTC
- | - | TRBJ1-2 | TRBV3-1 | CASSQDGRPPGYTF | TGTGCCAGCAGCCAAGATGGCCGGCCCCCTGGCTACACCTTC
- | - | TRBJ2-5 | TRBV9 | CAHTMSKETQYF | TGTGCCCACACGATGAGTAAAGAGACCCAGTACTTC
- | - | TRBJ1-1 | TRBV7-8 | CASSLAGPLNTEAFF | TGTGCCAGCAGCTTAGCGGGACCCCTGAACACTGAAGCTTTCTTT
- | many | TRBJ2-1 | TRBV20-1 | CSARSLGNNYNEQFF | TGCAGTGCTAGATCATTGGGAAACAATTACAATGAGCAGTTCTTC
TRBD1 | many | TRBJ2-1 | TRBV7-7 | CASSPYRDRAYNEQFF | TGTGCCAGCAGCCCTTATCGGGACAGGGCATACAATGAGCAGTTCTTC
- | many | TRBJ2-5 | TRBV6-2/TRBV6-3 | CASSTWETQYF | TGTGCCAGCAGCACCTGGGAGACCCAGTACTTC
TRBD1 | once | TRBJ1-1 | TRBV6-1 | CASSPPAPGGKNTEAFF | TGTGCCAGCAGCCCACCGGCCCCAGGGGGCAAGAACACTGAAGCTTTCTTT
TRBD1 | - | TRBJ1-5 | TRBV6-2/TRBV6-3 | CASSYGTVGQPQHF | TGTGCCAGCAGTTACGGGACAGTCGGTCAGCCCCAGCATTTT
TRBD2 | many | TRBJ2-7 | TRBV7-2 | CASGATSGSYEQYF | TGTGCCAGCGGGGCGACTAGCGGATCCTACGAGCAGTACTTC
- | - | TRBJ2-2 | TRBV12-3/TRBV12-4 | CASTPTGTGELFF | TGTGCCAGCACCCCGACGGGAACCGGGGAGCTGTTTTTT
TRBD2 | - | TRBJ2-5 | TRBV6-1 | CASSGLAGGRQETQYF | TGTGCCAGCAGTGGATTAGCGGGGGGGCGTCAAGAGACCCAGTACTTC
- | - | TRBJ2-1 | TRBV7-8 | CASSLRLTSYNEQFF | TGTGCCAGCAGCTTACGGCTAACCTCCTACAATGAGCAGTTCTTC
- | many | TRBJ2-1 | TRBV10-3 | CAISESTGRSYNEQFF | TGTGCCATCAGTGAGTCGACGGGGCGCTCCTACAATGAGCAGTTCTTC
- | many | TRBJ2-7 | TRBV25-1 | CASSDGQGGTYEQYF | TGTGCCAGCAGTGACGGTCAAGGAGGAACCTACGAGCAGTACTTC
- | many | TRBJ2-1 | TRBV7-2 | CASSSYRENEQFF | TGTGCCAGCAGCTCGTACAGGGAAAATGAGCAGTTCTTC
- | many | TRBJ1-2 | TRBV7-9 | CASSLVRGAGAGYTF | TGTGCCAGCAGCTTAGTGCGGGGCGCGGGAGCTGGCTACACCTTC
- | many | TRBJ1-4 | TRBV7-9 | CASSLSGRLNEKLFF | TGTGCCAGCAGCTTAAGCGGGAGGCTTAATGAAAAACTGTTTTTT
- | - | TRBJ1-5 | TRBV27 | CASSLFFVAPWGNQPQHF | TGTGCCAGCAGTTTATTTTTCGTCGCGCCTTGGGGCAATCAGCCCCAGCATTTT
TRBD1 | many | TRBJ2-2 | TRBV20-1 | CSADRGRGGELFF | TGCAGTGCAGACAGGGGGCGGGGCGGGGAGCTGTTTTTT
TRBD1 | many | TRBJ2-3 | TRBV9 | CASSSRQGPPDTQYF | TGTGCCAGCAGCTCTAGACAGGGTCCCCCAGATACGCAGTATTTT
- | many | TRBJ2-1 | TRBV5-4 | CASSFSGGEQFF | TGTGCCAGCAGCTTTTCCGGGGGTGAGCAGTTCTTC
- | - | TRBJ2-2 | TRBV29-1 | CSVEEGSYTGERFF | TGCAGCGTTGAAGAGGGGTCCTACACCGGGGAGCGGTTTTTT
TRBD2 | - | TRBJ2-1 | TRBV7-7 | CASSPGGFSYNEQFF | TGTGCCAGCAGCCCGGGGGGGTTCTCCTACAATGAGCAGTTCTTC
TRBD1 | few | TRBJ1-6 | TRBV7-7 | CASSLDRVSPLHF | TGTGCCAGCAGCTTGGACAGGGTATCACCCCTCCACTTT
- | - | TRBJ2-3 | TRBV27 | CASSPNSDTRYF | TGTGCCAGCAGTCCCAATTCAGATACGCGGTATTTT
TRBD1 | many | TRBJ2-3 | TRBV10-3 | CAISDPLQGRTDTQYF | TGTGCCATCAGTGACCCTTTACAGGGGCGCACAGATACGCAGTATTTT
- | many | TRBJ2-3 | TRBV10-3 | CAISELWGGTDTQYF | TGTGCCATCAGTGAGCTGTGGGGGGGCACAGATACGCAGTATTTT
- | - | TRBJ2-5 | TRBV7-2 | CASSLTTGGVKETQYF | TGTGCCAGCAGCTTAACGACTGGCGGGGTCAAAGAGACCCAGTACTTC
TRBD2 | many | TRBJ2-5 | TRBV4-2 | CASSQGLAGAHQYF | TGTGCCAGCAGCCAGGGACTAGCGGGGGCGCATCAGTACTTC
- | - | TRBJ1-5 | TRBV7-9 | CASSLTEQAQHF | TGTGCCAGCAGCTTAACAGAGCAGGCCCAGCATTTT
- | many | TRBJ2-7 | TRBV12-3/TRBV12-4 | CASSLLTGSEQYF | TGTGCCAGCAGCCTGCTAACAGGGTCCGAGCAGTACTTC
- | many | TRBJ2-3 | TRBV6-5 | CASIKDKSTDTQYF | TGTGCCAGCATCAAGGACAAGAGCACAGATACGCAGTATTTT
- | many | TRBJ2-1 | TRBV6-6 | CASSYPTTGGGNEQFF | TGTGCCAGCAGTTACCCGACTACAGGTGGTGGCAATGAGCAGTTCTTC
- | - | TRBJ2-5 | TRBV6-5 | CASSSSMDWKRETQYF | TGTGCCAGCAGCTCATCGATGGATTGGAAACGGGAGACCCAGTACTTC
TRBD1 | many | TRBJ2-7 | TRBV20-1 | CSASPIDRESYLYSEQYF | TGCAGTGCTAGCCCAATTGACAGGGAATCGTACCTTTACTCCGAGCAGTACTTC
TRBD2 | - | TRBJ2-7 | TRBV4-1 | CASSQAQRGTYEQYF | TGCGCCAGCAGCCAAGCCCAGCGGGGGACCTACGAGCAGTACTTC
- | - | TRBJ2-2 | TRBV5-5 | CASSLLATRTGGELFF | TGTGCCAGCAGCTTGTTGGCGACACGGACCGGCGGGGAGCTGTTTTTT
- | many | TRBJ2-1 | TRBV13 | CASSLGLEGPQFF | TGTGCCAGCAGCTTAGGCCTAGAGGGACCCCAGTTCTTC
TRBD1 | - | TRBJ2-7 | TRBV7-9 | CASSGRDRATYEQYF | TGTGCCAGCAGCGGTCGGGACAGGGCCACCTACGAGCAGTACTTC
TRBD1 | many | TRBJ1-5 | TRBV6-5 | CASSTKRTGMIQPQHF | TGTGCCAGCAGTACCAAGCGGACAGGGATGATTCAGCCCCAGCATTTT
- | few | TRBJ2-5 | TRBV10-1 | CARTKFLGPGTQYF | TGCGCCAGGACAAAATTCCTCGGCCCTGGGACCCAGTACTTC
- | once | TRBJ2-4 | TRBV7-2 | CASSPDRPGNIQYF | TGTGCCAGCAGCCCCGACCGCCCTGGGAACATTCAGTACTTC
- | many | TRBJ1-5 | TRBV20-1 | CSATQGQPQHF | TGCAGTGCTACGCAGGGACAGCCCCAGCATTTT
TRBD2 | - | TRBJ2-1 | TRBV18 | CASSAGEASYNEQFF | TGTGCCAGCTCAGCGGGGGAGGCGTCCTACAATGAGCAGTTCTTC
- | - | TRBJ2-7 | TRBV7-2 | CASSPRHGGEEQYF | TGTGCCAGCAGCCCGAGACATGGAGGGGAAGAGCAGTACTTC
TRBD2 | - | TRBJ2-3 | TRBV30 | CAWSTSGAADTQYF | TGTGCCTGGAGTACTAGCGGGGCAGCAGATACGCAGTATTTT
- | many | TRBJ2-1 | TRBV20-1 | CSARDVGGATYNEQFF | TGCAGTGCTAGAGATGTCGGGGGCGCTACCTACAATGAGCAGTTCTTC